One and the same sample provided the 18 T cell receptor beta chains below, sequenced in a study of early stage breast cancer tumors. Here immunoSEQ multiplex PCR was the method, and the copy in TCRdb shows in-frame clones only, minus some. Of about 70,000 clones listed, 80% are singletons. Material for sequencing was blood. Receptors originate from a person between 35 and 49 years old with breast cancer.

The chain combines TRBV4-1 with TRBJ1-4; D gene unclear. The length of the CDR3 is 15 residues. CDR1 MGHRA and CDR2 YSYEKL come from the germline V gene. V was pared by 0 bases and J by 5 bases, with 10 bases between. The CDR3 region is CASSQDQVRNEKLFF. Written as DNA, the CDR3 is TGCGCCAGCAGCCAAGATCAGGTCAGGAATGAAAAACTGTTTTTT.

The chain's CDR3 is CAISESGGRATDTQYF. CDR3 DNA sequence: TGTGCCATCAGTGAGTCTGGCGGGAGGGCCACAGATACGCAGTATTTT. This chain connects TRBV10-3 to TRBJ2-3, with TRBD2 matching 9 bases. V gave up 0 bases and J gave up 2 bases; unmatched junction bases: 3. CDR1 and CDR2 from the germline V gene are ENHRY and SYGVKD. The CDR3 totals 16 residues.

V gene TRBV7-9 combines with J gene TRBJ1-1; 7 bases align to TRBD1. V trimming: 5 bases; J trimming: 0 bases; junction bases outside the gene matches: 9. CDR3 length: 16 amino acids. Per germline, CDR1 SEHNR and CDR2 FQNEAQ (reference sequence). The CDR3 reads CASSTGQIYLNTEAFF. CDR3 nucleotide sequence: TGTGCCAGCAGCACGGGACAGATATATTTGAACACTGAAGCTTTCTTT.

V usage is TRBV4-2 and J usage is TRBJ2-7, with unresolved D. The CDR3 loop spans 16 amino acids. The V gene's germline CDR1 is LGHNA and CDR2 YNFKEQ. V was cut by 1 base and J by 2 bases, with 15 bases left in between. The DNA for the CDR3 is TGTGCCAGCAGCCAAGGTTATGGGCTGACACCCTACGAGCAGTACTTC. Translated: CASSQGYGLTPYEQYF.

V is TRBV5-1 and J is TRBJ2-5; TRBD2 aligns across 10 bases. CDR3 length: 16 amino acids. CDR1 is SGHRS, CDR2 YFSETQ, per germline. Trimming took 4 bases from V and 0 from J; bases not matched to a gene: 6. CDR3 residues: CASSRGLARYQETQYF. DNA for the CDR3: TGCGCCAGCAGCCGGGGACTAGCGAGGTACCAAGAGACCCAGTACTTC.

V usage is TRBV19 and J usage is TRBJ2-2, with 9 bases identical to TRBD2. The CDR3 is 16 amino acids. Germline CDR1 is LNHDA and CDR2 is SQIVND (reference sequence). Trimming at V came to 3 bases and at J to 7 bases, leaving 9 bases not matched to a gene. DNA for the CDR3: TGTGCCAGTAGTATCTCGGGCGGGAGGGCAAACGGGGAGCTGTTTTTT. Translation: CASSISGGRANGELFF.

The sample holds one count of this clone. The chain is built from TRBV7-8 and TRBJ2-7; 9 bases are shared with TRBD1. The junction had 13 bases not matched to a gene; V was cut back by 5 bases and J by 2 bases. The CDR3 has 17 residues. Germline V gene data show CDR1 as SGHVS and CDR2 as FQNEAQ. The CDR3 DNA follows: TGTGCCAGCAGCACTTGGGGTTACCGGGACAGGGCCTACGAGCAGTACTTC. Encoded protein: CASSTWGYRDRAYEQYF.

The J gene is TRBJ2-3, the V gene TRBV5-8; TRBD1 or TRBD2 may be the D gene (6 bases each). The V end was cut by 4 bases, the J end by 0 bases, with 12 bases between. The CDR3 totals 15 residues. CDR1 and CDR2 from the germline V gene are SGHTS and YDEGEE. CDR3 DNA: TGTGCCAGCAGCATAACAGGGACTAGCACAGATACGCAGTATTTT. Residues: CASSITGTSTDTQYF.

V gene TRBV7-3 combines with J gene TRBJ2-2; tentative D call: TRBD1 (6 bases). The CDR3 contains 15 residues. Trimming took off 4 bases at V and 2 bases at J, with 11 bases between the two ends. Germline assignment: CDR1 SGHTA and CDR2 FQGTGA. The chain's CDR3 is CASSSRDTNTGELFF. CDR3 bases: TGTGCCAGCAGCTCCCGGGACACAAACACCGGGGAGCTGTTTTTT.

This sequence joins TRBV2 and TRBJ1-1; D unresolved. CDR3 length equals 14 residues. Germline V gene sequence: CDR1 SNHLY, CDR2 FYNNEI. Trimming took off 7 bases at V and 4 bases at J, with 16 bases between the two ends. The CDR3 spells CASTRRAEGTEAFF. The CDR3 coding sequence is TGTGCCAGCACCAGACGGGCTGAGGGCACTGAAGCTTTCTTT.

This rearrangement joins TRBV7-3 to TRBJ1-2, with 7 bases fitting TRBD1. Germline V gene data show CDR1 as SGHTA and CDR2 as FQGTGA. V shed 5 bases and J 5 bases; nucleotides not matched to a gene: 8. CDR3 length equals 14 residues. CDR3 in amino acids: CASSPKGAAYGYTF. CDR3 DNA: TGTGCCAGCAGCCCAAAGGGGGCTGCTTATGGCTACACCTTC.

The rearrangement uses TRBV6-6 and TRBJ1-3; unclear D gene. Trimming pared 4 bases from V and 1 base from J, leaving 8 bases between. The CDR3 loop spans 14 amino acids. The germline V gene has CDR1 MNHNY and CDR2 SVGAGI (reference sequence). The CDR3 spells CASSSGASGNTIYF. CDR3 bases: TGTGCCAGCAGTTCGGGAGCGTCTGGAAACACCATATATTTT.

CDR3 protein: CASSLGAAQETQYF. CDR3 bases: TGTGCCAGCAGCTTAGGGGCGGCCCAAGAGACCCAGTACTTC. This chain connects TRBV7-9 to TRBJ2-5, with no clear D. This CDR3 spans 14 amino acids. CDR1 is SEHNR, CDR2 FQNEAQ, per germline (reference sequence). Trimming removed 1 base at V and 1 base at J, with 7 bases between.

The genes are TRBV30 and TRBJ2-3; no clear D. Germline CDR1 is GTSNPN and CDR2 is SVGIG (reference sequence). The V end was cut by 3 bases, the J end by 4 bases, with 8 bases between. CDR3 size: 12 residues. The CDR3 is CAWSVGADTQYF. DNA of the CDR3: TGTGCCTGGAGCGTTGGGGCAGATACGCAGTATTTT.

The chain recombines TRBV28 with TRBJ1-1; tentatively, D is TRBD1 (6 bases). The V gene lost 5 bases and the J gene lost 0 bases, with 16 bases spanning the gap. CDR1 is MDHEN, CDR2 SYDVKM, per germline. The CDR3 runs 16 residues. Here the CDR3 reads CASSPTQGRVNTEAFF. Written as DNA, the CDR3 is TGTGCCAGCAGTCCAACACAGGGCCGGGTGAACACTGAAGCTTTCTTT.

This clone showed up just a few times. The rearrangement uses TRBV28 and TRBJ2-1; 12 positions match TRBD2. The length of the CDR3 is 19 residues. CDR1 is MDHEN, CDR2 SYDVKM, per germline. V shed 6 bases and J 0 bases; nucleotides not matched to a gene: 12. As DNA, the CDR3 is TGTGCCAGCAGCCCCTCAGTCGGACTAGCGGGACTCTCCTACAATGAGCAGTTCTTC. Translation: CASSPSVGLAGLSYNEQFF. Drawing the rest from reference TRBV28 and TRBJ2-1, the complete variable domain is DVKVTQSSRYLVKRTGEKVFLECVQDMDHENMFWYRQDPGLGLRLIYFSYDVKMKEKGDIPEGYSVSREKKERFSLILESASTNQTSMYLCASSPSVGLAGLSYNEQFFGPGTRLTVL.

With respect to this clone: Other DNA sequences within the sample encode an identical CDR3. This rearrangement joins TRBV5-1 to TRBJ2-6; tentatively, D is TRBD2 (5 bases). The CDR3 is made up of 15 amino acids. Germline CDR1 reads SGHRS; CDR2 reads YFSETQ. Trimming left V 2 bases short and J 0 bases short, with 6 bases between. The CDR3 here is CASSLGSSGANVLTF. The CDR3 bases are TGCGCCAGCAGCTTAGGGAGCTCTGGGGCCAACGTCCTGACTTTC.

The CDR3 region has the DNA TGTGCCATCAGTTACGACAATGAGCAGTTCTTC. It codes for CAISYDNEQFF. V and J are TRBV10-3 and TRBJ2-1; D remains unclear. Germline V gives CDR1 ENHRY, CDR2 SYGVKD. This CDR3 comprises 11 residues. The ends were cut back, 5 bases at V and 5 bases at J, with 4 bases in the middle.